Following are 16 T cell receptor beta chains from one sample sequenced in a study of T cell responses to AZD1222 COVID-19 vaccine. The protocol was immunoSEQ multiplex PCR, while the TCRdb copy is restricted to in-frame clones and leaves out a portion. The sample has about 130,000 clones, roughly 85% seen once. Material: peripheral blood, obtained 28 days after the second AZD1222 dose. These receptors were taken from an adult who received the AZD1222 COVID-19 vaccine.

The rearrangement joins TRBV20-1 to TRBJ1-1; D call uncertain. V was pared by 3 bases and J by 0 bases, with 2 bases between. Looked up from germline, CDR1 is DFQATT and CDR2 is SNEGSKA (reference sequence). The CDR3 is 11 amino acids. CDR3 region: CSASVNTEAFF. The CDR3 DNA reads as TGCAGTGCTAGTGTGAACACTGAAGCTTTCTTT.

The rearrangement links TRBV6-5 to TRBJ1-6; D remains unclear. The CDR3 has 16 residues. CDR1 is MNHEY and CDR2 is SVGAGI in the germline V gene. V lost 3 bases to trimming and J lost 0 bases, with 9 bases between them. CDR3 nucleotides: TGTGCCAGCAGTTATCGAAGTGACTCCTATAATTCACCCCTCCACTTT. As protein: CASSYRSDSYNSPLHF.

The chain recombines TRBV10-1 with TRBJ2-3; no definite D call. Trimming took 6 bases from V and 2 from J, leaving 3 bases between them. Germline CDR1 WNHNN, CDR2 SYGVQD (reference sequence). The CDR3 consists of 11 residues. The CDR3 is CASSITDTQYF. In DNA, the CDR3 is TGCGCCAGCAGCATCACAGATACGCAGTATTTT.

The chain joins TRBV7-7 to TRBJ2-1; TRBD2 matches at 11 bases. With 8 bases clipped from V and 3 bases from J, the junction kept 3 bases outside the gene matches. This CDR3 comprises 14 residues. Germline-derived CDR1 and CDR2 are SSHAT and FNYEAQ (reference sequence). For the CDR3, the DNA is TGTGCCAGCTCTAGCGGGGGGCTCTACAATGAGCAGTTCTTC. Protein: CASSSGGLYNEQFF. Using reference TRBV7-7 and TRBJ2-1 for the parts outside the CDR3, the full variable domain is GAGVSQSPRYKVTKRGQDVTLRCDPISSHATLYWYQQALGQGPEFLTYFNYEAQPDKSGLPSDRFSAERPEGSISTLTIQRTEQRDSAMYRCASSSGGLYNEQFFGPGTRLTVL.

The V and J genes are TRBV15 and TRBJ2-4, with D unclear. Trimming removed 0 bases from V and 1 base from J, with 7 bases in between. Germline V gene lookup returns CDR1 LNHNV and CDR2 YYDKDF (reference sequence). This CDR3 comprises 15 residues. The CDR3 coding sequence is TGTGCCACCAGCAGAGATCGCGCGGCCAAAAACATTCAGTACTTC. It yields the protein CATSRDRAAKNIQYF.

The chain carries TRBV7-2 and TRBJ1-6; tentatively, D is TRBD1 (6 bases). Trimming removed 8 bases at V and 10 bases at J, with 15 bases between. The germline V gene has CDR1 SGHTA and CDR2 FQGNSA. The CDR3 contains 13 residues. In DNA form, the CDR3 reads TGTGCCAGCCATCCAAACAGGGAATCACCCCTCCACTTT. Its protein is CASHPNRESPLHF.

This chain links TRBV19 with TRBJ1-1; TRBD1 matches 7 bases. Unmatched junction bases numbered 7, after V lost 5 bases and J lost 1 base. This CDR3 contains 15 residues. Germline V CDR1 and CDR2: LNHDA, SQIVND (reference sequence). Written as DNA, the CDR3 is TGTGCCAGTAGTCCTTTAGGGGGCCGGAACACTGAAGCTTTCTTT. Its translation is CASSPLGGRNTEAFF.

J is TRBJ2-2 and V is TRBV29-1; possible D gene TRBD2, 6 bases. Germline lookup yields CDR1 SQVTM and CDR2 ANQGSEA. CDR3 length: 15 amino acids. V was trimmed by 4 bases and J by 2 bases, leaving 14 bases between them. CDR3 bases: TGCAGCGTTGGGAAGACGGGAGTTAACACCGGGGAGCTGTTTTTT. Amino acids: CSVGKTGVNTGELFF.

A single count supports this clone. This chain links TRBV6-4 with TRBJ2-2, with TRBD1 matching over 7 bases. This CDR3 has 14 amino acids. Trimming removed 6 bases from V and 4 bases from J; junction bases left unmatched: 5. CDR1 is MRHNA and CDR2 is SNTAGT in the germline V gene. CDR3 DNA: TGTGCCAGCAGCTGGGCAGGGGGCACCGGGGAGCTGTTTTTT. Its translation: CASSWAGGTGELFF.

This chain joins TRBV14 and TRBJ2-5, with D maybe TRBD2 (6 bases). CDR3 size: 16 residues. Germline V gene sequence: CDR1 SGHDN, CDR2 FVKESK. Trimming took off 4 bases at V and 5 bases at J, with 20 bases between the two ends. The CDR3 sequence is CASSPYGGATSETQYF. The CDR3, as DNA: TGTGCCAGCAGCCCCTACGGAGGGGCCACGAGCGAGACCCAGTACTTC.

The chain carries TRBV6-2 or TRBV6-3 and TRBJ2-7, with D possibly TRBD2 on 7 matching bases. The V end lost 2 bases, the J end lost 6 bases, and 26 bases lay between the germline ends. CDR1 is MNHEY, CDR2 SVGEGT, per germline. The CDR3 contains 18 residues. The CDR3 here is CASSYPPSGGGRFREQYF. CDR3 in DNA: TGTGCCAGCAGTTACCCCCCGTCTGGGGGGGGCAGGTTTCGCGAGCAGTACTTC.

The CDR3 DNA reads as TGTGCCAGCAGTTCCCAGGGGAGATCCTACGAGCAGTACTTC. Its protein is CASSSQGRSYEQYF. This rearrangement joins TRBV27 to TRBJ2-7; D might be TRBD1 (6 bases). Deletions cut 4 bases from V and 1 base from J, with 11 bases between. The CDR3 sequence is 14 residues long. Germline lookup yields CDR1 MNHEY and CDR2 SMNVEV (reference sequence).

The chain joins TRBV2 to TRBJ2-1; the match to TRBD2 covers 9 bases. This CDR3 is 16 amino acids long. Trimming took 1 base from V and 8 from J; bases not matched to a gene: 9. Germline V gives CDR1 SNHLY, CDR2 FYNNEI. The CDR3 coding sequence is TGTGCCAGCAGTGAAGGGGCTAGCGGGGAGGGCGATGAGCAGTTCTTC. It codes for CASSEGASGEGDEQFF.

Here the CDR3 DNA reads TGTGCCAGCAGCTTACTCGAAGGCTACAATGAGCAGTTCTTC. Its translation: CASSLLEGYNEQFF. The rearrangement joins TRBV6-5 to TRBJ2-1; D is ambiguous. In germline, CDR1 is MNHEY, CDR2 SVGAGI. This CDR3 spans 14 amino acids. V lost 6 bases to trimming and J lost 3 bases, with 12 bases between them.

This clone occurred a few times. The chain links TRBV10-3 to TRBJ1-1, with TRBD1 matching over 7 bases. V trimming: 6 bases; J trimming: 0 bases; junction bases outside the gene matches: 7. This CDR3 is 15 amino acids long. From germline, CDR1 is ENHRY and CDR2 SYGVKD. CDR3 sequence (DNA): TGTGCCATCAGGCCGCTCGACAGGGTGAACACTGAAGCTTTCTTT. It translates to CAIRPLDRVNTEAFF.

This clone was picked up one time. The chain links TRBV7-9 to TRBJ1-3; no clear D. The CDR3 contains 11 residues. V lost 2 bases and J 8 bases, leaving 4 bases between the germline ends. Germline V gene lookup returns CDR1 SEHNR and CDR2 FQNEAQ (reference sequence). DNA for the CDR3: TGTGCCAGCAGCTTATGGGACACCATATATTTT. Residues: CASSLWDTIYF.